Listed here are 15 T cell receptor beta chains from one sample, sequenced in a study of cytomegalovirus exposure and HLA in healthy donors (dated by TCRdb to between 2016 and 2019). Receptors were amplified or captured by the immunoSEQ multiplex PCR assay. In its TCRdb copy, this immuneACCESS table keeps in-frame sequences only and misses some clones. Where compared with another copy, unresolved V genes explain less than half of these, and the others have no known cause. In this sample the table shows some 70,000 clones, roughly 90% of which occur a single time. The ten largest account for about 1.5% of the sample. The sequenced sample consisted of PBMCs. All receptors come from a woman under 30 in good health and CMV-seronegative.

This chain connects TRBV7-6 to TRBJ2-7; 8 nucleotides line up with TRBD2. The germline V gene has CDR1 SGHVS and CDR2 FNYEAQ. The CDR3 runs to 15 residues. The V and J ends lost 3 bases and 0 bases, in that order; junction bases with no gene match: 4. Here the CDR3 reads CASSFIAGSSYEQYF. The CDR3 DNA reads TGTGCCAGCAGCTTCATAGCGGGGAGCTCCTACGAGCAGTACTTC.

The chain uses TRBV9 and TRBJ2-7; D is possibly TRBD2 (5 bases). Trimming took 2 bases from V and 7 from J, leaving 19 bases between them. The germline CDR1 and CDR2 sequences are SGDLS and YYNGEE. CDR3 length equals 15 residues. The CDR3 is CASSVDAAPPGEQYF. DNA of the CDR3: TGTGCCAGCAGCGTGGACGCGGCCCCCCCGGGGGAGCAGTACTTC.

V usage is TRBV5-1 and J usage is TRBJ2-5, with 7 nucleotides matching TRBD1. The CDR3 is 14 amino acids. Germline V gene data show CDR1 as SGHRS and CDR2 as YFSETQ. After removal of 4 bases from V and 2 bases from J, the junction contained 5 bases not matched to a gene. CDR3 sequence: CASSRRTGQETQYF. DNA of the CDR3: TGCGCCAGCAGCAGAAGGACAGGACAAGAGACCCAGTACTTC.

V is TRBV11-1 and J is TRBJ2-1; TRBD2 agrees at 8 bases. From germline, CDR1 is SGHAT and CDR2 FQDESV (reference sequence). V lost 2 bases, J lost 6 bases, and 18 bases stayed unmatched. The CDR3 consists of 19 residues. The CDR3 nucleotides are TGTGCCAGCAGCTTATATCGACGGGGGGGCATTGTATTCTCCAATGAGCAGTTCTTC. This gives the protein CASSLYRRGGIVFSNEQFF.

This rearrangement joins TRBV30 to TRBJ1-4; 7 bases are shared with TRBD1. Unmatched junction bases numbered 9, after V lost 0 bases and J lost 5 bases. Germline-derived CDR1 and CDR2 are GTSNPN and SVGIG (reference sequence). The CDR3 runs 16 residues. The CDR3 is CAWSVQGLRGNEKLFF. The CDR3 DNA follows: TGTGCCTGGAGTGTACAGGGGCTGCGGGGAAATGAAAAACTGTTTTTT.

The rearrangement links TRBV5-5 to TRBJ2-5, with 11 bases identical to TRBD1. With V trimmed by 1 base and J by 4 bases, 3 bases remained unmatched. This CDR3 region has 15 residues. Germline V CDR1 and CDR2: SGHKS, YYEKEE (reference sequence). CDR3: CASSLYGTGGETQYF. For the CDR3, the DNA is TGTGCCAGCAGCTTGTACGGGACAGGGGGAGAGACCCAGTACTTC.

The chain couples TRBV11-2 to TRBJ2-1, with TRBD2 as a possible D gene (5 bases). The germline V and J ends were trimmed by 4 bases and 8 bases, with 15 bases remaining between them. The CDR3 loop spans 14 amino acids. Germline loops: CDR1 SGHAT, CDR2 FQNNGV. CDR3 nucleotides: TGTGCCAGCAGCTCAGCAGGCCTAGCCTATGAGCAGTTCTTC. It encodes CASSSAGLAYEQFF.

The V gene is TRBV7-3, the J gene TRBJ2-1, with 10 bases lining up with TRBD2. This CDR3 spans 15 amino acids. Germline CDR1 is SGHTA and CDR2 is FQGTGA. V was pared by 5 bases and J by 6 bases, with 7 bases of the junction left unmatched. CDR3 loop: CASSPSSGRANEQFF. In DNA form, the CDR3 reads TGTGCCAGCAGCCCATCCAGCGGGAGGGCCAATGAGCAGTTCTTC.

This clone was counted a few times. J is TRBJ2-7 and V is TRBV4-2, with 7 bases fitting TRBD1. CDR3 size: 13 residues. With 5 bases clipped from V and 3 bases from J, the junction kept 4 bases outside the gene matches. CDR1 and CDR2 (germline): LGHNA, YNFKEQ. CDR3 amino acids: CASSGNRGYEQYF. As DNA, the CDR3 is TGTGCCAGCAGCGGCAACAGGGGCTACGAGCAGTACTTC.

This clone was observed a single time. The J gene is TRBJ2-2, the V gene TRBV27; D possibly corresponds to TRBD2 (5 bases). This CDR3 spans 21 amino acids. Germline V lookup: CDR1 MNHEY, CDR2 SMNVEV (reference sequence). The CDR3 sequence: CRKKLTRTVYQGAINTGELFF. CDR3 bases: TGTCGTAAAAAGTTAACAAGGACTGTTTATCAAGGAGCGATAAACACCGGGGAGCTGTTTTTT.

The chain couples TRBV19 to TRBJ2-3; D is undetermined. This CDR3 has 13 amino acids. Germline V CDR1 and CDR2: LNHDA, SQIVND (reference sequence). V lost 6 bases and J lost 4, with 11 bases in between. CDR3 nucleotides: TGTGCCAGTAGCGATAGCTCCCCAGATACGCAGTATTTT. Translating gives CASSDSSPDTQYF.

The chain couples TRBV10-1 to TRBJ2-1; 7 positions match TRBD1. The CDR3 has 15 amino acids. The V gene end was trimmed by 8 bases and the J gene end by 6 bases; junction bases not matched to a gene: 13. Germline V gene data show CDR1 as WNHNN and CDR2 as SYGVQD (reference sequence). The CDR3 reads CASPSRTGFSNEQFF. The CDR3 coding sequence is TGCGCCAGCCCCTCTCGGACAGGATTCTCCAATGAGCAGTTCTTC.

The chain is built from TRBV18 and TRBJ1-1; the D gene is possibly TRBD1 (6 bases). Germline CDR1 is KGHSH and CDR2 is LQKENI. The CDR3 totals 14 residues. Deletions cut 3 bases from V and 6 bases from J, with 14 bases between. The chain's CDR3 is CASSPGALGSEAFF. For the CDR3, the DNA is TGTGCCAGCTCACCGGGGGCTTTGGGATCTGAAGCTTTCTTT. Drawing the rest from reference TRBV18 and TRBJ1-1, the complete variable domain is NAGVMQNPRHLVRRRGQEARLRCSPMKGHSHVYWYRQLPEEGLKFMVYLQKENIIDESGMPKERFSAEFPKEGPSILRIQQVVRGDSAAYFCASSPGALGSEAFFGQGTRLTVV.

V is TRBV9 and J is TRBJ1-4; D remains ambiguous. Per the germline V gene, CDR1 is SGDLS and CDR2 is YYNGEE. V was cut by 8 bases and J by 0 bases, with 11 bases left in between. This CDR3 spans 14 amino acids. The CDR3 spells CAREDAATNEKLFF. CDR3 bases: TGTGCCAGGGAGGACGCAGCAACTAATGAAAAACTGTTTTTT.

The V and J genes are TRBV11-2 and TRBJ2-5, with 11 bases identical to TRBD2. Looked up from germline, CDR1 is SGHAT and CDR2 is FQNNGV. V dropped 5 bases and J dropped 4; count of bases not matched to a gene: 9. The CDR3 is 16 amino acids. CDR3 region: CASSQPLLAGGETQYF. CDR3 nucleotide sequence: TGTGCCAGCAGCCAACCCCTCCTAGCGGGAGGAGAGACCCAGTACTTC.